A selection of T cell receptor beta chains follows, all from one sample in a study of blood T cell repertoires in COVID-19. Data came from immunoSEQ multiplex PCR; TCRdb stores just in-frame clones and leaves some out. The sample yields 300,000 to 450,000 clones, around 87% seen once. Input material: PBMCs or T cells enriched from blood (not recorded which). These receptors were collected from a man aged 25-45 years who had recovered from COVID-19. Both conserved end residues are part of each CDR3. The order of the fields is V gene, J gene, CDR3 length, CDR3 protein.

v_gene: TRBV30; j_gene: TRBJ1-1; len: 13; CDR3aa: CACTEPLLTEAFF
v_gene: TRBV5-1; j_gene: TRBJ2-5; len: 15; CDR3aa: CASSSRLAGQETQYF
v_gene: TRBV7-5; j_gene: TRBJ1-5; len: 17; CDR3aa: CARSSGQGAPSNQPQHF
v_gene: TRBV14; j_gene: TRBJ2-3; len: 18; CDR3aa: CASSQVPGLVTSTDTQYF
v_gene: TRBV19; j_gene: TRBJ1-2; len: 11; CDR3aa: CASSGGAGYTF
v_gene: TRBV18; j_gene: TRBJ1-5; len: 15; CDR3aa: CASSSSGQLNQPQHF
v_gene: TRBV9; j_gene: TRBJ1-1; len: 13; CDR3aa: CASSVEGRSEAFF
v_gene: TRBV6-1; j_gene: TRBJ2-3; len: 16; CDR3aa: CASSEMWAGGTDTQYF
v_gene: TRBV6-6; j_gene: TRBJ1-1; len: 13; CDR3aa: CASSYSRDTEAFF
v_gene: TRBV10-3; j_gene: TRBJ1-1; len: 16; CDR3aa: CAISQSLQGSNTEAFF
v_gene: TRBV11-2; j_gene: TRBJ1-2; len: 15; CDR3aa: CASSLETGVLYGYTF
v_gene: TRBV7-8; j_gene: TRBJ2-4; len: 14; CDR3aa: CASSLGGTKNIQYF
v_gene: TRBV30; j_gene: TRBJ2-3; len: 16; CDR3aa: CAWTTGGGGNTDTQYF
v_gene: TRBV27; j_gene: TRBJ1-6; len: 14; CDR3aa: CASTVSGWGSPLHF
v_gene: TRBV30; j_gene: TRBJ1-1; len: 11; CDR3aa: CAWSVNGRAFF
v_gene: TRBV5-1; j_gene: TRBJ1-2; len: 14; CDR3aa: CASSLAGPSYGYTF
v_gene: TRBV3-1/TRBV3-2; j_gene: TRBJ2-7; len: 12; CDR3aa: CASSRLAGEQYF
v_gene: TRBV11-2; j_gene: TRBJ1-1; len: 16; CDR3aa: CASSLDIGGTGAEAFF
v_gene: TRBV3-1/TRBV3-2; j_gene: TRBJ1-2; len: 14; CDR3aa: CASRLQGSKYGYTF
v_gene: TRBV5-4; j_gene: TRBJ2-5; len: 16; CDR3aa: CASSLGDRRFAETQYF
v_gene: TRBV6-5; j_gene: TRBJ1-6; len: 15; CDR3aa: CASRDRTGDNSPLHF
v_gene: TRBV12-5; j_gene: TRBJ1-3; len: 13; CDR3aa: CASGSVEEDTIYF
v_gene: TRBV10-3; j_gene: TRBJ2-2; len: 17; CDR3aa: CAIKESSGGANPGELFF
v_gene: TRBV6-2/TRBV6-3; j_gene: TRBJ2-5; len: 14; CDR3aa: CASSPGGAGETQYF
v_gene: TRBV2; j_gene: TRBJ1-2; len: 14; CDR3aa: CASSESRVQGGYTF
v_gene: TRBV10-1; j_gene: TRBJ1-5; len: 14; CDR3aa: CASSEFTGDQPQHF
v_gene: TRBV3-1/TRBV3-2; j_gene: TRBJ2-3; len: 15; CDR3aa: CASSPMFGTTDTQYF
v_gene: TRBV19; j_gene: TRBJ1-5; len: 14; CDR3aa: CASSAGTGISPQHF
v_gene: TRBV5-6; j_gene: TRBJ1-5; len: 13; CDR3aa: CASSLAGNQPQHF
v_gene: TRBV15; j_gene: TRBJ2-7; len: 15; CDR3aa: CATSREGTSFYEQYF
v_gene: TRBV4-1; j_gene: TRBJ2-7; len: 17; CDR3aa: CASSQSSMSGNYYEQYF
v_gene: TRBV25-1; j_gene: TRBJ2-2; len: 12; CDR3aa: CASSGAAGELFF
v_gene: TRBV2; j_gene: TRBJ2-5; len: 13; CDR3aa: CASSDPGGETQYF
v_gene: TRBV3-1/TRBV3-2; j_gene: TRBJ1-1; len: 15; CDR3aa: CASSQGTQSNTEAFF
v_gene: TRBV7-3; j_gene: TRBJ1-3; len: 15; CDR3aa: CASQRGAPSGNTIYF
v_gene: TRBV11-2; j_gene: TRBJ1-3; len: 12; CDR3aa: CASSLSGNTIYF
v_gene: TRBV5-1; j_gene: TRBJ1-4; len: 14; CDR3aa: CASSLDVGVSELFF